This T cell receptor (beta chain) was captured in a study of blood T cell repertoires in COVID-19. Study-wide background: Italy, Spain and the United States were the sources of the convalescent and acute COVID-19 samples. Nucleic acid was either cDNA or gDNA, and it came from T cells, B-cell-depleted T cells, or PBMCs.

In the original analysis: For nucleated cells, counts were estimated from reference gene primer amplification. The assay was immunoSEQ multiplex PCR, and TCRdb's table has in-frame clones only and misses some. That table gives V, J and clone size, and the DNA gave D and trimming. The top ten hold about an eighth of the sample, which has approximately 200,000 clones, roughly three quarters seen once. Enrolment of Seattle patients took place during active infection, and they were followed longitudinally. Sequencing was done on a sample of peripheral blood. This TCR came from a woman of 80 years or more with COVID-19, enrolled during active disease.

CDR3 protein: CASSLGWTRAYEQYF. In nucleotides, the CDR3 is TGCGCCAGCAGCCTGGGGTGGACTAGGGCCTACGAGCAGTACTTC. The chain is built from TRBV5-1 and TRBJ2-7, with 7 bases lining up with TRBD2. V lost 4 bases and J lost 2; bases outside the gene matches: 9. The germline V gene encodes CDR1 SGHRS and CDR2 YFSETQ. This CDR3 is 15 amino acids long.